These 15 T cell receptor beta chains originate from one sample sequenced in a study of shared clonotypes between healthy human individuals. Sequencing was performed with immunoSEQ multiplex PCR; in TCRdb, only in-frame clones are kept and a portion is missing. The sample contains roughly 1,100,000 clones, about 70% of which appear only once. Sequenced material: memory CD4+ T cells sorted from blood. Subset denoted: CD45RA-negative fraction. These TCRs come from a man aged 18 to 35 in good health.

This clone was seen only a few times. Here the CDR3 reads CAWSLWSYTGELFF. Here the CDR3 DNA reads TGTGCCTGGTCCTTATGGTCTTACACCGGGGAGCTGTTTTTT. The V gene is TRBV30, the J gene TRBJ2-2; D remains unclear. This CDR3 has 14 residues. The V end lost 5 bases, the J end lost 3 bases, and 13 bases lay between the germline ends. The germline V gene encodes CDR1 GTSNPN and CDR2 SVGIG (reference sequence).

V usage is TRBV28 and J usage is TRBJ1-2, with D perhaps TRBD1 (6 bases). CDR3 length: 16 amino acids. From germline, CDR1 is MDHEN and CDR2 SYDVKM. Trimming shortened V by 4 bases and J by 0 bases, and 15 bases separated the two germline ends. As DNA, the CDR3 is TGTGCCAGCAGTTCCACAGGGAAGGGGGCTAACTATGGCTACACCTTC. This encodes CASSSTGKGANYGYTF.

The chain has TRBV5-6 and TRBJ2-7; 8 bases match TRBD1. The CDR3 is 12 amino acids. V dropped 7 bases and J dropped 4; count of bases not matched to a gene: 4. The germline V gene encodes CDR1 SGHDT and CDR2 YYEEEE. The chain's CDR3 is CASAGGGYEQYF. CDR3 nucleotide sequence: TGTGCCAGCGCAGGGGGCGGGTACGAGCAGTACTTC.

The chain has TRBV9 and TRBJ2-2; TRBD1 aligns across 8 bases. J was trimmed by 4 bases and V by 2 bases; bases with no gene match: 4. The CDR3 totals 15 residues. Germline CDR1 reads SGDLS; CDR2 reads YYNGEE. CDR3 loop: CASSVNQGATGELFF. CDR3 DNA sequence: TGTGCCAGCAGCGTCAACCAGGGGGCCACCGGGGAGCTGTTTTTT.

The chain combines TRBV19 with TRBJ1-2; no clear D gene. Trimming took 3 bases from V and 11 from J, leaving 4 bases between them. This CDR3 has 9 amino acids. CDR1 and CDR2 from the germline V gene are LNHDA and SQIVND (reference sequence). For the CDR3, the DNA is TGTGCCAGTAGTATTGGGTACACCTTC. It codes for CASSIGYTF.

CDR3 loop: CAVKRKGETYDEQYF. For the CDR3, the DNA is TGTGCCGTTAAAAGGAAAGGGGAGACCTATGACGAGCAGTACTTC. The genes are TRBV6-1 and TRBJ2-7; TRBD1 or TRBD2 may be the D gene (5 bases each). V gave up 11 bases and J gave up 5 bases, with 25 bases separating them. The CDR3 contains 15 residues. Germline values: CDR1 MNHNS, CDR2 SASEGT.

This sequence joins TRBV6-1 and TRBJ2-5, with unresolved D. Looked up from germline, CDR1 is MNHNS and CDR2 is SASEGT. The V gene lost 11 bases and the J gene lost 1 base, with 20 bases spanning the gap. This CDR3 has 15 residues. The CDR3 DNA reads TGTGCCGGCGCTCGGAGTTTACTTTCCCAAGAGACCCAGTACTTC. Translated: CAGARSLLSQETQYF.

V is TRBV5-1 and J is TRBJ2-7; TRBD2 matches at 11 bases. CDR3 length equals 17 residues. Germline loops: CDR1 SGHRS, CDR2 YFSETQ. With 2 bases clipped from V and 4 bases from J, the junction kept 11 bases outside the gene matches. The CDR3, as DNA: TGCGCCAGCAGCTTTAGCGGGGGGGCTTCTTTTAGGTACGAGCAGTACTTC. This translates into CASSFSGGASFRYEQYF. The full variable domain, with the rest looked up from reference TRBV5-1 and TRBJ2-7, is KAGVTQTPRYLIKTRGQQVTLSCSPISGHRSVSWYQQTPGQGLQFLFEYFSETQRNKGNFPGRFSGRQFSNSRSEMNVSTLELGDSALYLCASSFSGGASFRYEQYFGPGTRLTVT.

The chain combines TRBV5-4 with TRBJ2-1, with 7 nucleotides matching TRBD1. V was clipped by 4 bases and J by 1 base; unmatched bases: 5. The CDR3 contains 15 residues. The V gene's germline CDR1 is SGHNT and CDR2 YYREEE (reference sequence). The CDR3 coding sequence is TGTGCCAGCAGCGCCAAGGGGGCGTCCTACAATGAGCAGTTCTTC. Its protein is CASSAKGASYNEQFF.

V gene TRBV5-1 combines with J gene TRBJ2-3; D possibly matches TRBD1 or TRBD2 (6 bases each). The germline V gene encodes CDR1 SGHRS and CDR2 YFSETQ. V lost 8 bases and J 2 bases, leaving 15 bases between the germline ends. The CDR3 consists of 14 residues. The CDR3 loop is CASTKGGLTDTQYF. CDR3 DNA sequence: TGCGCCAGTACCAAGGGGGGCCTCACAGATACGCAGTATTTT. Complete variable domain (other parts from reference TRBV5-1 and TRBJ2-3): KAGVTQTPRYLIKTRGQQVTLSCSPISGHRSVSWYQQTPGQGLQFLFEYFSETQRNKGNFPGRFSGRQFSNSRSEMNVSTLELGDSALYLCASTKGGLTDTQYFGPGTRLTVL.

The chain uses TRBV18 and TRBJ1-2; D perhaps matches TRBD1 (5 bases). The germline V gene has CDR1 KGHSH and CDR2 LQKENI. This CDR3 has 15 residues. With 3 bases removed from V and 4 bases from J, the gap between germline ends came to 15 bases. CDR3 sequence: CASSPGLDSSYGYTF. The CDR3 region has the DNA TGTGCCAGCTCACCGGGGCTCGACAGCAGCTATGGCTACACCTTC.

V is TRBV7-2 and J is TRBJ2-1; D unclear. Germline assignment: CDR1 SGHTA and CDR2 FQGNSA. Trimming removed 4 bases from V and 4 bases from J, with 23 bases in between. The CDR3 loop spans 18 amino acids. The CDR3 loop is CASSSGSLRQAYYNEQFF. CDR3 nucleotides: TGTGCCAGCAGCTCTGGTTCACTTAGGCAGGCCTATTACAATGAGCAGTTCTTC. Looking up the rest from reference TRBV7-2 and TRBJ2-1 gives the full variable domain: GAGVSQSPSNKVTEKGKDVELRCDPISGHTALYWYRQSLGQGLEFLIYFQGNSAPDKSGLPSDRFSAERTGGSVSTLTIQRTQQEDSAVYLCASSSGSLRQAYYNEQFFGPGTRLTVL.

The chain combines TRBV27 with TRBJ2-2, with D tentatively TRBD1 or TRBD2 (5 bases each). V lost 2 bases and J 0 bases, leaving 10 bases between the germline ends. This CDR3 has 16 residues. The germline CDR1 and CDR2 sequences are MNHEY and SMNVEV (reference sequence). CDR3 in DNA: TGTGCCAGCAGTTTAGGGGGTGGGACGAACACCGGGGAGCTGTTTTTT. This gives the protein CASSLGGGTNTGELFF.

V usage is TRBV5-1 and J usage is TRBJ1-6; TRBD1 matches 7 bases. CDR1 and CDR2 from the germline V gene are SGHRS and YFSETQ. This CDR3 spans 16 amino acids. V was pared by 0 bases and J by 6 bases, with 6 bases of the junction left unmatched. The CDR3 nucleotides are TGCGCCAGCAGCTTGGCGGCAGGGGGAAGTAATTCACCCCTCCACTTT. The encoded protein is CASSLAAGGSNSPLHF.

This clone came up once. The rearrangement links TRBV2 to TRBJ2-1; 8 positions match TRBD2. V dropped 6 bases and J dropped 5; count of bases not matched to a gene: 6. There are 14 residues in the CDR3. Germline loops: CDR1 SNHLY, CDR2 FYNNEI. The CDR3 DNA reads as TGTGCCAGCAGGCGGGGGGCTTCGAACAATGAGCAGTTCTTC. It is translated as CASRRGASNNEQFF.